These 22 T cell receptor beta chains originate from one sample sequenced in a study of T cell responses to AZD1222 COVID-19 vaccine (dated by TCRdb to about 2021). In light of the paper, this sample's time point label describes: baseline before first vaccination. The library was generated by the immunoSEQ multiplex PCR assay. Sourced from immuneACCESS, this table was stored by TCRdb with only in-frame sequences that have V and J called. A share of the clones is absent; for the studies checked, an unresolved V gene accounts for under half, and the remainder has no known explanation. This sample lists some 120,000 clones; approximately 86% were detected once. 12% of the sample belongs to the ten largest clones. The source was peripheral blood, collected on day 0 of AZD1222 vaccination. The receptors here all came from an adult in good health.

The rearrangement uses TRBV6-5 and TRBJ1-5; D is possibly TRBD1 (5 bases). Between the trimmed V and J ends, which lost 2 bases and 6 bases, there was a span of 8 bases. This CDR3 spans 13 amino acids. The germline CDR1 and CDR2 sequences are MNHEY and SVGAGI. The CDR3 sequence: CASSYGTGQPQHF. The CDR3 coding sequence is TGTGCCAGCAGTTACGGTACAGGTCAGCCCCAGCATTTT.

This clone was counted a single time. The chain combines TRBV9 with TRBJ2-1; 8 bases line up with TRBD2. With V trimmed by 4 bases and J by 8 bases, 8 bases remained unmatched. Per the germline V gene, CDR1 is SGDLS and CDR2 is YYNGEE. The CDR3 length is 14 residues. CDR3: CASSRYGGEDEQFF. CDR3 nucleotides: TGTGCCAGCAGCCGATACGGGGGGGAGGATGAGCAGTTCTTC. The full variable domain, its missing parts supplied by reference TRBV9 and TRBJ2-1, is DSGVTQTPKHLITATGQRVTLRCSPRSGDLSVYWYQQSLDQGLQFLIQYYNGEERAKGNILERFSAQQFPDLHSELNLSSLELGDSALYFCASSRYGGEDEQFFGPGTRLTVL.

The chain couples TRBV13 to TRBJ2-7; 11 nucleotides agree with TRBD2. Germline V gene sequence: CDR1 PRHDT, CDR2 FYEKMQ (reference sequence). This CDR3 spans 17 amino acids. V lost 1 base and J lost 2; bases outside the gene matches: 7. In DNA form, the CDR3 reads TGTGCCAGCAGCTTAGTCTCTAGCGGGGGGATCGCCTACGAGCAGTACTTC. Its protein product is CASSLVSSGGIAYEQYF.

The gene calls are TRBV7-9 and TRBJ1-5; TRBD1 aligns across 8 bases. The CDR3 contains 17 residues. The trim removed 5 bases at V and 1 base at J, leaving 10 bases unmatched. CDR1 is SEHNR, CDR2 FQNEAQ, per germline (reference sequence). In nucleotides, the CDR3 is TGTGCCAGCAGCCTGGGACAGGCGCAGGGGAGCAATCAGCCCCAGCATTTT. This translates into CASSLGQAQGSNQPQHF. Based on the CDR3 plus reference TRBV7-9 and TRBJ1-5, the full variable domain is DTGVSQNPRHKITKRGQNVTFRCDPISEHNRLYWYRQTLGQGPEFLTYFQNEAQLEKSRLLSDRFSAERPKGSFSTLEIQRTEQGDSAMYLCASSLGQAQGSNQPQHFGDGTRLSIL.

The V gene is TRBV19, the J gene TRBJ1-5, with a weak D call TRBD1 (6 bases). This CDR3 contains 14 residues. Trimming cost V 2 bases and J 5 bases, with 10 bases left between them. The germline V gene has CDR1 LNHDA and CDR2 SQIVND (reference sequence). CDR3 residues: CASSIQGMDQPQHF. The DNA of the CDR3 is TGTGCCAGTAGTATACAGGGGATGGATCAGCCCCAGCATTTT.

The chain couples TRBV7-9 to TRBJ1-2; TRBD1 agrees at 7 bases. J gave up 10 bases and V 3 bases, and 11 bases lay outside the gene matches. Germline assignment: CDR1 SEHNR and CDR2 FQNEAQ (reference sequence). CDR3 length: 14 residues. CDR3 loop: CASSFGQATTSYTF. The DNA of the CDR3 is TGTGCCAGCAGCTTCGGACAGGCCACAACCTCCTACACCTTC. Filled out from reference TRBV7-9 and TRBJ1-2, the complete variable domain reads DTGVSQNPRHKITKRGQNVTFRCDPISEHNRLYWYRQTLGQGPEFLTYFQNEAQLEKSRLLSDRFSAERPKGSFSTLEIQRTEQGDSAMYLCASSFGQATTSYTFGSGTRLTVV.

The CDR3 loop reads CASSPPAGVYGYTF. CDR3 nucleotide sequence: TGTGCCAGCTCACCACCGGCAGGGGTCTATGGCTACACCTTC. The rearrangement joins TRBV18 to TRBJ1-2; D may be TRBD1 (6 bases). The ends were cut back, 0 bases at V and 4 bases at J, with 9 bases in the middle. The CDR3 is made up of 14 amino acids. Germline CDR1 and CDR2: KGHSH and LQKENI.

The count of this clone is one. The J gene is TRBJ2-1, the V gene TRBV6-5; 8 positions agree with TRBD2. The CDR3 runs to 15 residues. With 7 bases clipped from V and 0 bases from J, the junction kept 5 bases outside the gene matches. Germline CDR1 and CDR2: MNHEY and SVGAGI. The DNA for the CDR3 is TGTGCCAGCATTCTACTAGCGGACTCCTACAATGAGCAGTTCTTC. Translated, it gives CASILLADSYNEQFF.

The gene calls are TRBV27 and TRBJ1-1; D remains ambiguous. CDR3 length: 15 amino acids. V lost 5 bases and J lost 0, with 13 bases in between. The germline gives CDR1 MNHEY, CDR2 SMNVEV (reference sequence). CDR3 region: CASSRRPPLNTEAFF. In nucleotides, the CDR3 is TGTGCCAGCAGTCGGCGACCGCCACTGAACACTGAAGCTTTCTTT.

V is TRBV29-1 and J is TRBJ1-6, with 8 bases identical to TRBD1. Losses at the gene ends were 5 bases for V and 8 bases for J; bases not matched to a gene: 8. The germline CDR1 and CDR2 sequences are SQVTM and ANQGSEA. CDR3 length equals 14 residues. The CDR3 DNA reads as TGCAGCGTTACTATCACAGGGGGTTATTCACCCCTCCACTTT. Its protein product is CSVTITGGYSPLHF. Looking up the rest from reference TRBV29-1 and TRBJ1-6 gives the full variable domain: SAVISQKPSRDICQRGTSLTIQCQVDSQVTMMFWYRQQPGQSLTLIATANQGSEATYESGFVIDKFPISRPNLTFSTLTVSNMSPEDSSIYLCSVTITGGYSPLHFGNGTRLTVT.

This chain joins TRBV5-6 and TRBJ1-4; 8 bases map to TRBD1. V lost 4 bases, J lost 3 bases, and 5 bases stayed unmatched. Germline CDR1 is SGHDT and CDR2 is YYEEEE. This CDR3 has 15 residues. The CDR3 DNA reads TGTGCCAGCAGCACAAGGACAGGGTCTAATGAAAAACTGTTTTTT. Translation gives CASSTRTGSNEKLFF.

The chain joins TRBV19 to TRBJ1-2; no reliable D call. This CDR3 spans 14 amino acids. Between the trimmed V and J ends, which lost 3 bases and 8 bases, there was a span of 16 bases. The germline V gene has CDR1 LNHDA and CDR2 SQIVND (reference sequence). CDR3 bases: TGTGCCAGTAGTATCTCTGGGGAATTCAGGGGCTACACCTTC. Translating it yields CASSISGEFRGYTF.

V usage is TRBV27 and J usage is TRBJ2-7; perhaps D is TRBD1 or TRBD2 (5 bases each). This CDR3 is 13 amino acids long. Germline CDR1 MNHEY, CDR2 SMNVEV (reference sequence). The V and J ends lost 4 bases and 0 bases respectively, with 7 bases between them. The CDR3 reads CASSSGSSYEQYF. In nucleotides, the CDR3 is TGTGCCAGCAGTTCAGGGAGCTCCTACGAGCAGTACTTC.

This chain links TRBV10-3 with TRBJ1-1, with D hard to call. The CDR3 sequence is 15 residues long. Trimming cost V 2 bases and J 4 bases, with 14 bases left between them. Germline assignment: CDR1 ENHRY and CDR2 SYGVKD. The CDR3 DNA sequence: TGTGCCATCAGTGAGACATTGGTCCTGGGCACTGAAGCTTTCTTT. Amino acids: CAISETLVLGTEAFF.

Comments on this clone: A read error may account for a junction end that differs from germline. J is TRBJ1-2 and V is TRBV11-2; D is perhaps TRBD1 (5 bases). There are 16 residues in the CDR3. Germline V CDR1 and CDR2: SGHAT, FQNNGV. In DNA form, the CDR3 reads TGTGCCAGCAGCCTAGACAGAAACGACTACAACTATGGCTACACCTTC. Amino acid sequence: CASSLDRNDYNYGYTF.

The chain recombines TRBV5-6 with TRBJ1-3; D ambiguous. CDR1 is SGHDT and CDR2 is YYEEEE in the germline V gene. The V end was cut by 0 bases, the J end by 0 bases, with 13 bases between. The CDR3 runs to 17 residues. The CDR3 here is CASSLEWVLGSGNTIYF. Written as DNA, the CDR3 is TGTGCCAGCAGCTTGGAGTGGGTATTGGGCTCTGGAAACACCATATATTTT.

V and J are TRBV7-2 and TRBJ2-2, with D possibly TRBD2 on 5 matching bases. This CDR3 contains 15 residues. V was pared by 7 bases and J by 6 bases, with 18 bases between. CDR1 is SGHTA and CDR2 is FQGNSA in the germline V gene. In DNA form, the CDR3 reads TGTGCCAGCACCCTCGATCCTAGCTGGCCCGGGGAGCTGTTTTTT. Its translation: CASTLDPSWPGELFF.

The chain links TRBV28 to TRBJ2-2; 8 bases align to TRBD2. This CDR3 has 18 amino acids. Losses at the gene ends were 3 bases for V and 5 bases for J; bases not matched to a gene: 14. Looked up from germline, CDR1 is MDHEN and CDR2 is SYDVKM. The CDR3 DNA sequence: TGTGCCAGCAGTTTCCCCTCCCCGGGGACTAGACGGACCGGGGAGCTGTTTTTT. Its protein is CASSFPSPGTRRTGELFF.

A remark on this clone: Additional DNA sequences in this sample encode the identical CDR3. This rearrangement joins TRBV12-3 or TRBV12-4 to TRBJ1-1; D is uncertain. The CDR3 is 13 residues long. V lost 3 bases and J lost 1, with 6 bases in between. The CDR3 sequence: CASSLAENTEAFF. As DNA, the CDR3 is TGTGCCAGCAGTTTGGCAGAGAACACTGAAGCTTTCTTT.

The V gene is TRBV19, the J gene TRBJ1-1; the D is unclear. The CDR3 extends over 16 amino acids. CDR1 and CDR2 from the germline V gene are LNHDA and SQIVND (reference sequence). Trimming took off 1 base at V and 1 base at J, with 13 bases between the two ends. CDR3 region: CASSIGHGRANTEAFF. In DNA, the CDR3 is TGTGCCAGTAGTATAGGACACGGGCGGGCGAACACTGAAGCTTTCTTT.

This clone was found a few times. V and J are TRBV30 and TRBJ2-1; D is possibly TRBD2 (5 bases). V was trimmed by 4 bases and J by 9 bases, leaving 19 bases between them. Germline-derived CDR1 and CDR2 are GTSNPN and SVGIG (reference sequence). There are 14 residues in the CDR3. This CDR3 is CAWNLVDRRGEQFF. CDR3 in DNA: TGTGCCTGGAACTTGGTCGATCGTCGGGGTGAGCAGTTCTTC.

This CDR3 is CASSLSGGQETQYF. Here the CDR3 DNA reads TGTGCCAGCAGCTTAAGCGGGGGGCAAGAGACCCAGTACTTC. This chain uses TRBV7-9 with TRBJ2-5, with 9 nucleotides matching TRBD2. The V and J ends lost 2 bases and 2 bases, in that order; junction bases with no gene match: 0. Germline V gives CDR1 SEHNR, CDR2 FQNEAQ (reference sequence). The CDR3 spans 14 residues. The variable domain in full, completed from reference TRBV7-9 and TRBJ2-5, reads DTGVSQNPRHKITKRGQNVTFRCDPISEHNRLYWYRQTLGQGPEFLTYFQNEAQLEKSRLLSDRFSAERPKGSFSTLEIQRTEQGDSAMYLCASSLSGGQETQYFGPGTRLLVL.